This entry features one T cell receptor (beta chain) sequence. Original processing notes: By means of reference gene primer amplification, nucleated cell counts were estimated. Method: immunoSEQ multiplex PCR; TCRdb's copy keeps in-frame clones and lacks some. V and J calls and clone size are those listed in that table; D and trimming were worked out from the DNA. The sample contains 120,000 or so clones, almost 70% of which appear only once. This sample was taken from a study of blood T cell repertoires in COVID-19. Whole-study context: Acute and convalescent COVID-19 samples came from the United States, Italy and Spain. T cells, B-cell-depleted T cells, or PBMCs supplied cDNA or gDNA.

Germline assignment: CDR1 MNHNS and CDR2 SASEGT. The CDR3 consists of 12 residues. V was cut by 1 base and J by 8 bases, with 8 bases left in between. The clonotype was recovered from a woman aged 70-85 years with acute or convalescent COVID-19. The material sequenced was peripheral blood. V gene TRBV6-1 combines with J gene TRBJ1-2; D gene ambiguous. The chain's CDR3 is CASSEDPTGYTF. The CDR3 DNA sequence: TGTGCCAGCAGTGAAGACCCAACAGGCTACACCTTC.